What follows are 23 T cell receptor beta chains derived from one specimen sequenced in a study of blood T cell repertoires in COVID-19. Repertoires were generated with immunoSEQ multiplex PCR, while TCRdb's copy carries only in-frame clones and drops some. The repertoire includes 250,000 or so clones, around four fifths of them detected once, and roughly 4% sits in the top ten. Input material: peripheral blood. The receptors stem from a middle-aged man with acute or convalescent COVID-19.

The chain employs TRBV28 and TRBJ2-7, with a possible D match to TRBD1 (6 bases). Trimming stripped 5 bases from V and 5 bases from J, with 22 bases between. Germline loops: CDR1 MDHEN, CDR2 SYDVKM. CDR3 length: 16 amino acids. CDR3 DNA sequence: TGTGCCAGCAGTCACCCCGACAGGCCCTTGGGGGACGAGCAGTACTTC. Translating it yields CASSHPDRPLGDEQYF.

A few counts support this clone. This chain links TRBV28 with TRBJ1-5; 10 bases fit TRBD1. Trimming cost V 5 bases and J 6 bases; bases outside gene matches: 10. CDR1 MDHEN and CDR2 SYDVKM come from the germline V gene. The CDR3 is 16 residues long. Written as DNA, the CDR3 is TGTGCCAGCAGTGCCATCCGGGGACAGGGGACTCAGCCCCAGCATTTT. Amino acids: CASSAIRGQGTQPQHF.

The chain links TRBV5-6 to TRBJ1-3, with D possibly TRBD1 on 6 matching bases. Trimming took 0 bases from V and 7 from J, leaving 11 bases between them. Germline V gene lookup returns CDR1 SGHDT and CDR2 YYEEEE. The CDR3 loop spans 14 amino acids. CDR3 amino acids: CASSLVQGLNTIYF. DNA of the CDR3: TGTGCCAGCAGCTTGGTACAGGGCCTCAACACCATATATTTT.

The CDR3 DNA reads TGTGCCAGCAGCCCCGGACAGGCGATAGAGACCCAGTACTTC. Protein sequence: CASSPGQAIETQYF. The chain links TRBV7-3 to TRBJ2-5; TRBD1 aligns across 7 bases. Germline-derived CDR1 and CDR2 are SGHTA and FQGTGA. V trimming: 5 bases; J trimming: 4 bases; junction bases outside the gene matches: 7. The CDR3 has 14 residues. The full variable domain, completed using reference TRBV7-3 and TRBJ2-5, is GAGVSQTPSNKVTEKGKYVELRCDPISGHTALYWYRQSLGQGPEFLIYFQGTGAADDSGLPNDRFFAVRPEGSVSTLKIQRTERGDSAVYLCASSPGQAIETQYFGPGTRLLVL.

The J gene is TRBJ2-1, the V gene TRBV11-3; TRBD1 might be the D (5 bases). CDR1 SGHNT and CDR2 YENEEA come from the germline V gene. The length of the CDR3 is 15 residues. Trimming pared 1 base from V and 0 bases from J, leaving 7 bases between. CDR3 region: CASSLGQSSYNEQFF. The CDR3 DNA is TGTGCCAGCAGCTTAGGACAGAGCTCCTACAATGAGCAGTTCTTC.

The chain has TRBV24-1 and TRBJ1-2; D might be TRBD1 (6 bases). This CDR3 is 15 amino acids long. The germline gives CDR1 KGHDR, CDR2 SFDVKD. V was trimmed by 2 bases and J by 8 bases, leaving 17 bases between them. The CDR3 nucleotides read TGTGCCACCAGTGATTCTACCGGGACAAATAGGGGCTACACCTTC. It is translated as CATSDSTGTNRGYTF.

This chain uses TRBV5-1 with TRBJ2-1; 7 bases are a match to TRBD2. Unmatched junction bases numbered 7, after V lost 4 bases and J lost 0 bases. The CDR3 contains 16 residues. Germline V lookup: CDR1 SGHRS, CDR2 YFSETQ. CDR3 sequence: CASSLLGTTSYNEQFF. The CDR3 region has the DNA TGCGCCAGCAGCCTGCTTGGGACTACCTCCTACAATGAGCAGTTCTTC. Full variable domain (rest looked up from reference TRBV5-1 and TRBJ2-1): KAGVTQTPRYLIKTRGQQVTLSCSPISGHRSVSWYQQTPGQGLQFLFEYFSETQRNKGNFPGRFSGRQFSNSRSEMNVSTLELGDSALYLCASSLLGTTSYNEQFFGPGTRLTVL.

This rearrangement joins TRBV5-6 to TRBJ2-7; perhaps TRBD2 as D (6 bases). Per germline, CDR1 SGHDT and CDR2 YYEEEE. CDR3 size: 15 residues. V lost 3 bases, J lost 1 base, and 14 bases lay in between. DNA of the CDR3: TGTGCCAGCAGCTATGAACTAGCCGGTTCCTACGAGCAGTACTTC. Its translation is CASSYELAGSYEQYF. The complete variable domain, with remaining parts taken from reference TRBV5-6 and TRBJ2-7, reads DAGVTQSPTHLIKTRGQQVTLRCSPKSGHDTVSWYQQALGQGPQFIFQYYEEEERQRGNFPDRFSGHQFPNYSSELNVNALLLGDSALYLCASSYELAGSYEQYFGPGTRLTVT.

The chain employs TRBV11-2 and TRBJ2-5, with D tentatively TRBD1 (6 bases). The ends were cut back, 2 bases at V and 5 bases at J, with 18 bases in the middle. Germline lookup yields CDR1 SGHAT and CDR2 FQNNGV. This CDR3 spans 16 amino acids. CDR3 DNA sequence: TGTGCCAGCAGCTTATTTAGGACAGACCCTCGGGAGACCCAGTACTTC. It yields the protein CASSLFRTDPRETQYF.

This sequence joins TRBV5-1 and TRBJ2-5; D is possibly TRBD1 (6 bases). Trimming took 7 bases from V and 5 from J, leaving 15 bases between them. The CDR3 contains 13 residues. Per the germline V gene, CDR1 is SGHRS and CDR2 is YFSETQ. CDR3 bases: TGCGCCAGCGGCCCAACAGGGTCGGAGACCCAGTACTTC. Translated: CASGPTGSETQYF.

V gene TRBV28 combines with J gene TRBJ2-2, with 7 bases fitting TRBD1. The CDR3 extends over 15 amino acids. Germline loops: CDR1 MDHEN, CDR2 SYDVKM. The V segment lost 3 bases and the J segment 1 base; nucleotides outside the gene matches: 2. CDR3 nucleotides: TGTGCCAGCAGTTTGAGACAGGGGAACACCGGGGAGCTGTTTTTT. It translates to CASSLRQGNTGELFF.

This rearrangement joins TRBV27 to TRBJ1-5, with D perhaps TRBD1 (6 bases). This CDR3 spans 15 amino acids. Germline loops: CDR1 MNHEY, CDR2 SMNVEV (reference sequence). V was cut by 3 bases and J by 6 bases, with 15 bases left in between. This CDR3 reads CASSFADRRSQPQHF. CDR3 sequence (DNA): TGTGCCAGCAGTTTTGCCGACAGGAGGTCTCAGCCCCAGCATTTT.

The gene calls are TRBV5-1 and TRBJ1-3; 7 bases agree with TRBD1. This CDR3 has 18 residues. In germline, CDR1 is SGHRS, CDR2 YFSETQ. J was trimmed by 0 bases and V by 4 bases; bases with no gene match: 13. The CDR3 loop is CASSLREPTGASGNTIYF. CDR3 in DNA: TGCGCCAGCAGCCTCAGAGAGCCCACAGGGGCCTCTGGAAACACCATATATTTT. Drawing the rest from reference TRBV5-1 and TRBJ1-3, the complete variable domain is KAGVTQTPRYLIKTRGQQVTLSCSPISGHRSVSWYQQTPGQGLQFLFEYFSETQRNKGNFPGRFSGRQFSNSRSEMNVSTLELGDSALYLCASSLREPTGASGNTIYFGEGSWLTVV.

In its sample, this clone was seen once. V is TRBV18 and J is TRBJ1-5; D not resolved. V lost 0 bases and J lost 7, with 4 bases in between. The CDR3 runs to 12 residues. The germline CDR1 and CDR2 sequences are KGHSH and LQKENI. The CDR3 coding sequence is TGTGCCAGCTCACCACCTGGCCAGCCCCAGCATTTT. Protein product: CASSPPGQPQHF.

This clone was seen a few times. The rearrangement uses TRBV28 and TRBJ1-5; the D gene is possibly TRBD1 (5 bases). CDR3 length: 15 amino acids. The ends were cut back, 6 bases at V and 3 bases at J, with 15 bases in the middle. Looked up from germline, CDR1 is MDHEN and CDR2 is SYDVKM. The CDR3 nucleotides are TGTGCCAGCAGCACCCTAGGGACTGTCAATCAGCCCCAGCATTTT. This encodes CASSTLGTVNQPQHF.

The V gene is TRBV9, the J gene TRBJ1-5; no firm D call. Germline V gene lookup returns CDR1 SGDLS and CDR2 YYNGEE. Trimming shortened V by 2 bases and J by 1 base, and 4 bases separated the two germline ends. This CDR3 region has 13 residues. The CDR3 sequence: CASSVGSNQPQHF. In DNA, the CDR3 is TGTGCCAGCAGCGTCGGGAGCAATCAGCCCCAGCATTTT. Filled out from reference TRBV9 and TRBJ1-5, the complete variable domain reads DSGVTQTPKHLITATGQRVTLRCSPRSGDLSVYWYQQSLDQGLQFLIQYYNGEERAKGNILERFSAQQFPDLHSELNLSSLELGDSALYFCASSVGSNQPQHFGDGTRLSIL.

The chain carries TRBV5-1 and TRBJ2-7; a possible D gene is TRBD1 (6 bases). Germline CDR1 is SGHRS and CDR2 is YFSETQ. There are 13 residues in the CDR3. Trimming pared 4 bases from V and 4 bases from J, leaving 12 bases between. CDR3 region: CASSRLQGYEQYF. CDR3 sequence (DNA): TGCGCCAGCAGCAGATTACAGGGATACGAGCAGTACTTC.

The chain links TRBV7-3 to TRBJ2-1; 7 positions agree with TRBD1. CDR1 and CDR2 from the germline V gene are SGHTA and FQGTGA. After removal of 4 bases from V and 8 bases from J, the junction contained 11 bases not matched to a gene. The CDR3 is 15 residues long. CDR3 sequence (DNA): TGTGCCAGCAGCTCCCAGACAGGGTTGTCCGATGAGCAGTTCTTC. Translated: CASSSQTGLSDEQFF.

The rearrangement joins TRBV5-1 to TRBJ2-7; 12 bases match TRBD1. Per the germline V gene, CDR1 is SGHRS and CDR2 is YFSETQ. This CDR3 has 15 residues. Unmatched junction bases numbered 9, after V lost 4 bases and J lost 7 bases. Here the CDR3 reads CASSGPGQGAQEQYF. Here the CDR3 DNA reads TGCGCCAGCAGCGGACCGGGACAGGGGGCACAGGAGCAGTACTTC. The full variable domain, with the rest looked up from reference TRBV5-1 and TRBJ2-7, is KAGVTQTPRYLIKTRGQQVTLSCSPISGHRSVSWYQQTPGQGLQFLFEYFSETQRNKGNFPGRFSGRQFSNSRSEMNVSTLELGDSALYLCASSGPGQGAQEQYFGPGTRLTVT.

V and J are TRBV7-3 and TRBJ2-2; the match to TRBD1 covers 8 bases. There are 12 residues in the CDR3. Looked up from germline, CDR1 is SGHTA and CDR2 is FQGTGA. With V trimmed by 5 bases and J by 13 bases, 6 bases remained unmatched. As DNA, the CDR3 is TGTGCCAGCAGCGCCGGACAGGGAAGGCTGTTTTTT. It yields the protein CASSAGQGRLFF.

This chain links TRBV2 with TRBJ2-5; D is uncertain. This CDR3 is 15 amino acids long. V lost 7 bases and J 7 bases, leaving 22 bases between the germline ends. Germline assignment: CDR1 SNHLY and CDR2 FYNNEI. The CDR3, as DNA: TGTGCCAGCACCGAAAGTCGGTTCCAGGCAGGGACCCAGTACTTC. Its protein product is CASTESRFQAGTQYF.

The chain has TRBV5-4 and TRBJ1-2, with D perhaps matching TRBD1 (6 bases). V gave up 3 bases and J gave up 8 bases, with 23 bases separating them. Germline CDR1 is SGHNT and CDR2 is YYREEE (reference sequence). The CDR3 covers 16 residues. CDR3 sequence: CASSSRGAGALGGYTF. The CDR3 nucleotides read TGTGCCAGCAGCTCCCGTGGGGCGGGGGCTCTGGGCGGCTACACCTTC.

V usage is TRBV30 and J usage is TRBJ2-5; possibly TRBD1 for D (5 bases). CDR3 length: 13 amino acids. V was clipped by 0 bases and J by 4 bases, with 9 bases between them. The V gene's germline CDR1 is GTSNPN and CDR2 SVGIG (reference sequence). CDR3 DNA sequence: TGTGCCTGGAGTGTACAGGACGGAGAGACCCAGTACTTC. Its translation: CAWSVQDGETQYF. Full variable domain (remainder filled in from reference TRBV30 and TRBJ2-5): SQTIHQWPATLVQPVGSPLSLECTVEGTSNPNLYWYRQAAGRGLQLLFYSVGIGQISSEVPQNLSASRPQDRQFILSSKKLLLSDSGFYLCAWSVQDGETQYFGPGTRLLVL.